Ten or more counts support the clone carrying this T cell receptor (beta chain). This entry comes from a study of blood T cells in healthy people across ages. The draw of peripheral blood yielded approximately 10 milliliters from each donor. Per-sample yields of isolated PBMCs were at least 6 million. Using a J-beta primer mix together with a sample-barcoded 5' primer, a second PCR was run for roughly 6 to 12 cycles. TCRdb used MiXCR to reprocess the 5' RACE reads, holding one entry per CDR3 protein. The sample records around 870,000 distinct CDR3 sequences, around 30% being singletons. In germline, CDR1 is LGHDT, CDR2 YNNKEL (reference sequence). This CDR3 is 14 amino acids long. V was clipped by 0 bases and J by 5 bases, with 10 bases between them.

The receptor comes from a woman of 80 years or more in good health. The chain joins TRBV3-1 to TRBJ2-5; a possible D gene is TRBD1 (5 bases). What was sequenced was blood. CDR3 amino acids: CASSQDRVRETQYF. CDR3 coding DNA: TGTGCCAGCAGCCAAGACAGGGTCCGGGAGACCCAGTACTTC.